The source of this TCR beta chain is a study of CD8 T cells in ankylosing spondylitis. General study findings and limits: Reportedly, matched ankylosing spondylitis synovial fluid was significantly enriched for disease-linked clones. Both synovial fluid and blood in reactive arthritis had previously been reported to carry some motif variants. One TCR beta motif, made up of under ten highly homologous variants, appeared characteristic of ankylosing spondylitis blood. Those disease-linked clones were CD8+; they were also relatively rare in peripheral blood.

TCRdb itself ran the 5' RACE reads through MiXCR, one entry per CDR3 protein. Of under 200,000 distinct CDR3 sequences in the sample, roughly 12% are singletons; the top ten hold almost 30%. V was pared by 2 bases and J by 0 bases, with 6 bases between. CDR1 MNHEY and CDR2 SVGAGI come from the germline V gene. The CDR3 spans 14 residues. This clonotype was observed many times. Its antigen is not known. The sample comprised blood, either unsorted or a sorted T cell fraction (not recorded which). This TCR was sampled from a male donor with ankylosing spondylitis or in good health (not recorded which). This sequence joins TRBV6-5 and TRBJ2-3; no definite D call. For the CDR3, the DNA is TGTGCCAGCAGTTACGTGACAAGCACAGATACGCAGTATTTT. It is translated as CASSYVTSTDTQYF.